This paragraph reports one T cell receptor beta chain. This sample is drawn from a study of blood T cell repertoires in COVID-19. As for the study in general: Samples of COVID-19 (acute and convalescent) were obtained from the United States, Italy and Spain. PBMCs, B-cell-depleted T cells, or T cells provided the cDNA or gDNA that made up the material.

Germline values: CDR1 SGHRS, CDR2 YFSETQ. The CDR3 has 17 amino acids. The V and J ends lost 1 base and 9 bases, in that order; junction bases with no gene match: 17. How the authors handled the data: Amplified reference gene primers provided the basis for estimating nucleated cell counts. Some clones are missing from TCRdb's copy, which holds only in-frame ones; the method was immunoSEQ multiplex PCR. From that table come the V and J calls and clone size; the DNA was used to work out D and trimming. The table shows around 200,000 clones, with about nine tenths occurring only once. The sample comprised peripheral blood. The TCR comes from a man aged 65 to 85 with acute or convalescent COVID-19. The chain joins TRBV5-1 to TRBJ1-1; TRBD1 agrees at 8 bases. CDR3 sequence reads: CASSLTGQAGEGAKAFF. The CDR3 DNA is TGCGCCAGCAGCTTGACGGGACAGGCCGGGGAGGGGGCTAAAGCTTTCTTT. Looking up the rest from reference TRBV5-1 and TRBJ1-1 gives the full variable domain: KAGVTQTPRYLIKTRGQQVTLSCSPISGHRSVSWYQQTPGQGLQFLFEYFSETQRNKGNFPGRFSGRQFSNSRSEMNVSTLELGDSALYLCASSLTGQAGEGAKAFFGQGTRLTVV.